This is a list of T cell receptor beta chains from one sample in a study of neurological immune-mediated disorders. TCRdb reprocessed the 5' RACE reads via MiXCR and lists one record per CDR3 protein. The sample yields under 100,000 distinct CDR3 sequences, roughly an eighth seen once. The sequenced sample consisted of PBMCs. All receptors derive from a female donor with HTLV-1-associated myelopathy (HAM/TSP). Both conserved end residues are part of each CDR3. A D gene is named only where the DNA matches it firmly. A clone size is listed for some rows: how often the clone was seen (once, few, many), or a class if it is expanded.

>TRBD2|13|many|TRBJ2-7|TRBV6-6
TGTGCCAGCAGTGGGGGGGTCCTAGAGCAGCTAAACTTC
CASSGGVLEQLNF
>NA|14|few|TRBJ2-7|TRBV20-1
TGCAGTGCTACAGGGTCGGGGAGAGGGTTCGAGCAGTACTTC
CSATGSGRGFEQYF
>TRBD1|14|NA|TRBJ2-2|TRBV30
TGTGCCTGGGGCAGGGGGTACCCCAGGGGGGAGCTGTTTTTT
CAWGRGYPRGELFF
>TRBD2|15|many|TRBJ2-5|TRBV6-2/TRBV6-3
TGTGCCAGCATGGGTAGCGGGGGACCTAAAGAGACCCAGTACTTC
CASMGSGGPKETQYF
>NA|15|many|TRBJ1-6|TRBV5-1
TGCGCCAGCAGCTTGTCGACAGAGTATAATTCACCCCTCCACTTT
CASSLSTEYNSPLHF
>NA|16|NA|TRBJ1-3|TRBV28
TGTGCCAGCAGTTTGGTAGGCCGGAGCTCTGGAAACACCATATATTTT
CASSLVGRSSGNTIYF
>TRBD1|14|many|TRBJ2-3|TRBV29-1
TGCAGCGTTCCTAGGACAGGAACCACAGATACGCAGTATTTT
CSVPRTGTTDTQYF
>NA|13|NA|TRBJ2-6|TRBV29-1
TGCAGCGTAGACTTCTCTCGGGCCAACGTCCTGAATTTC
CSVDFSRANVLNF
>NA|15|many|TRBJ2-3|TRBV5-1
TGCGCCAGCAGCTTGATCGGGGGAGGAGTGGATACGCAGTATTTT
CASSLIGGGVDTQYF
>TRBD1|14|many|TRBJ2-7|TRBV7-2
TGTGCCAGCAGGACGGACAGGGGCGCTTACGAGCAGTACTTC
CASRTDRGAYEQYF
>TRBD1|16|NA|TRBJ1-5|TRBV12-3/TRBV12-4
TGTGCCAGCAGTCATACGCAGGGGGTAAAAGGTTCTCCCCAGCATTTT
CASSHTQGVKGSPQHF
>TRBD1|14|many|TRBJ2-2|TRBV28
TGTGCCAGCAGCCTACAGGGGGTCACCGGGGAGCTGTTTTTT
CASSLQGVTGELFF
>NA|15|many|TRBJ2-5|TRBV12-3/TRBV12-4
TGTGCCAGCAGTCCCCGGGGTGGGGGTATAGAGACCCAGTACTTC
CASSPRGGGIETQYF
>NA|16|many|TRBJ2-3|TRBV5-1
TGCGCCAGCAGCAACTTATTGGGGGCGAGTGCAGATACGCAGTATTTT
CASSNLLGASADTQYF
>NA|14|many|TRBJ2-7|TRBV7-9
TGTGCCAGCAGCCCGGACGCAAGCTCCTACGAGCAGTACTTC
CASSPDASSYEQYF
>TRBD1|15|many|TRBJ2-3|TRBV9
TGTGCCAGCAGCGTAGATGGGACAGGTTCGGATACGCAGTATTTT
CASSVDGTGSDTQYF
>NA|13|many|TRBJ1-5|TRBV18
TGTGCCAGCAGAGATGATGGCAATCAGCCCCAGCATTTT
CASRDDGNQPQHF
>TRBD1|13|many|TRBJ2-1|TRBV12-3/TRBV12-4
TGTGCCAGTCAGACAGGGGGCTACAATGAGCAGTTCTTC
CASQTGGYNEQFF
>NA|15|many|TRBJ1-5|TRBV12-3/TRBV12-4
TGTGCCAGCAGTCCAAGGGTGGTCGGCAATCAGCCCCAGCATTTT
CASSPRVVGNQPQHF
>NA|16|NA|TRBJ2-7|TRBV5-1
TGCGCCAGCAGCTTGGGAGGGGCCCCGCGTGAACCCGGGCAGTACTTC
CASSLGGAPREPGQYF
>NA|14|once|TRBJ1-2|TRBV12-3/TRBV12-4
TGTGCCAGCAGCTTGGACAGCGAGCGCTATGGCTACACCTTC
CASSLDSERYGYTF
>TRBD2|13|many|TRBJ2-1|TRBV20-1
TGCAGTGCTAGCCTAGCGGGGAGGACTGAGCAGTTCTTC
CSASLAGRTEQFF
>NA|15|many|TRBJ2-6|TRBV7-9
TGTGCCAGCAGCTTAGTCCAGTCTGGGGCCAACGTCCTGACTTTC
CASSLVQSGANVLTF
>NA|15|NA|TRBJ1-1|TRBV7-3
TGTGCCAGCAGCCCCCGGGGGGGCCGTTACTCTGAAGCTTTCTTT
CASSPRGGRYSEAFF
>NA|14|many|TRBJ2-1|TRBV5-1
TGCGCCAGCACCCTTAGGGAGGGGGCCAATGAGCAGTTCTTC
CASTLREGANEQFF
>NA|14|many|TRBJ1-6|TRBV10-2
TGCGCCAGCACCCCGGGACTAAGGAATTCACCCCTCCACTTT
CASTPGLRNSPLHF
>TRBD2|15|many|TRBJ2-3|TRBV28
TGTGCCAGCAGTTCCGGATCGACTAGCGCAGATACGCAGTATTTT
CASSSGSTSADTQYF
>TRBD1|16|many|TRBJ2-3|TRBV7-2
TGTGCCAGCAGCTTAGGACAGGGGGTGGGCACAGATACGCAGTATTTT
CASSLGQGVGTDTQYF
>NA|13|many|TRBJ2-7|TRBV24-1
TGTGCCACCAGTGACAGGGGCCGCTACGAGCAGTACTTC
CATSDRGRYEQYF